This TCR beta chain was found in a study of T cells in Graves' hyperthyroidism and ophthalmopathy. This clonotype has at least ten counts. This CDR3 contains 15 residues. Germline loops: CDR1 SGHTA, CDR2 FQGNSA. V dropped 5 bases and J dropped 5; count of bases not matched to a gene: 11. Amplified TCR beta CDR3 regions came from RNA transcripts. Primed by the HTBI set, a first-round RT-PCR was run on the TCR CDR3. From the multiplex PCR reads, TCRdb called clonotypes with MiXCR, one entry per CDR3 protein. The table includes about 530,000 distinct CDR3 sequences, 17% detected once. Sequencing was performed on blood. This chain connects TRBV7-2 to TRBJ2-5; 7 bases agree with TRBD2. The TCR originated in a young woman with Graves' ophthalmopathy. The CDR3 sequence is CASSLVAGVQETQYF. The DNA for the CDR3 is TGTGCCAGCAGCCTTGTGGCGGGAGTTCAGGAGACCCAGTACTTC.